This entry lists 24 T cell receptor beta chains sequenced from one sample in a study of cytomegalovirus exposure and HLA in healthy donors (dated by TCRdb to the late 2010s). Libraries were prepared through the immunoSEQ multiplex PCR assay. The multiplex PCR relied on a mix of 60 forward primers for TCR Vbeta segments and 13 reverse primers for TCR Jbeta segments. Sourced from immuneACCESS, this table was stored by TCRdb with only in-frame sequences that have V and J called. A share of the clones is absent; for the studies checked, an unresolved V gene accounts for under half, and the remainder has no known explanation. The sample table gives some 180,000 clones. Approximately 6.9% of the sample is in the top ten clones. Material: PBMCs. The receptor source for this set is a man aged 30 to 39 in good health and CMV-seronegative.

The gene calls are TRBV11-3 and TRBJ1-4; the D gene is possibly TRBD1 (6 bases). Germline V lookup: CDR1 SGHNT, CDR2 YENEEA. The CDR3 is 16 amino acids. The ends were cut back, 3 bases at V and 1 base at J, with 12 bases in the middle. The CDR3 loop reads CASSFSGGRTNEKLFF. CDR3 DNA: TGTGCCAGCAGCTTCAGCGGGGGGCGAACTAATGAAAAACTGTTTTTT.

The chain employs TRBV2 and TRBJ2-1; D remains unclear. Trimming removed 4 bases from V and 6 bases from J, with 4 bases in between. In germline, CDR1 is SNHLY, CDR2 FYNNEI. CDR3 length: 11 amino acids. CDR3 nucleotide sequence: TGTGCCAGCAGTGTCCTCAATGAGCAGTTCTTC. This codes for CASSVLNEQFF. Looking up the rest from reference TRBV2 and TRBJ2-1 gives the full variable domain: EPEVTQTPSHQVTQMGQEVILRCVPISNHLYFYWYRQILGQKVEFLVSFYNNEISEKSEIFDDQFSVERPDGSNFTLKIRSTKLEDSAMYFCASSVLNEQFFGPGTRLTVL.

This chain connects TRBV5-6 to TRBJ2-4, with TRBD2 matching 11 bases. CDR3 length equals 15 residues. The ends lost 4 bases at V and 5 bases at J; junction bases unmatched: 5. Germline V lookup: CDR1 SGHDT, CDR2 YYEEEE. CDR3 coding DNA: TGTGCCAGCAGCCCTGGACTAGCGGGTGAAAACATTCAGTACTTC. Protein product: CASSPGLAGENIQYF.

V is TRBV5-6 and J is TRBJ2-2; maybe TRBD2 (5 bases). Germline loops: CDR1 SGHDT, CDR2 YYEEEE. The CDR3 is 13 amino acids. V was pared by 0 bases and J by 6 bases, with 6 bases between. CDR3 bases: TGTGCCAGCAGCTTGGGGGGAGCCGGGGAGCTGTTTTTT. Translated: CASSLGGAGELFF.

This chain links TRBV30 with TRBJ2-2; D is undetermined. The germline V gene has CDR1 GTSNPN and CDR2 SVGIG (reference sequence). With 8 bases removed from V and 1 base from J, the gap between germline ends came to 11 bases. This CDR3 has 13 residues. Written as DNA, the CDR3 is TGTGCCCGTTCGCCAGGGAACACCGGGGAGCTGTTTTTT. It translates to CARSPGNTGELFF.

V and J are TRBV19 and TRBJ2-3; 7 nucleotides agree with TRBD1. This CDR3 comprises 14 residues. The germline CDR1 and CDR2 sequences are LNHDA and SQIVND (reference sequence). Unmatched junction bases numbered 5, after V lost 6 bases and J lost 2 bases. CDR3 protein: CASSIGTATDTQYF. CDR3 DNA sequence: TGTGCCAGTAGCATCGGGACAGCCACAGATACGCAGTATTTT.

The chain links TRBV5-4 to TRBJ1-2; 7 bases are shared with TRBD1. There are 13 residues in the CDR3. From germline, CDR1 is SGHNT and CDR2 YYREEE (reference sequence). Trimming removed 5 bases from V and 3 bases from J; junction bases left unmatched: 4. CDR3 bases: TGTGCCAGCAGTCGACAGGGTGACTATGGCTACACCTTC. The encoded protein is CASSRQGDYGYTF.

The chain's CDR3 is CASSWTGLRYEQYF. DNA of the CDR3: TGTGCCAGCAGTTGGACAGGGTTGCGGTACGAGCAGTACTTC. The V gene is TRBV27, the J gene TRBJ2-7; 8 bases are shared with TRBD1. Losses at the gene ends were 4 bases for V and 4 bases for J; bases not matched to a gene: 6. Looked up from germline, CDR1 is MNHEY and CDR2 is SMNVEV (reference sequence). This CDR3 contains 14 residues.

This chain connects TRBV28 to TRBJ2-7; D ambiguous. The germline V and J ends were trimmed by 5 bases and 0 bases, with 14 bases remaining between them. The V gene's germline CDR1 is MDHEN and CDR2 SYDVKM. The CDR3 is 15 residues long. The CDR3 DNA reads TGTGCCAGCAGTACGAGATCTCAAGCCTCCTACGAGCAGTACTTC. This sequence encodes CASSTRSQASYEQYF. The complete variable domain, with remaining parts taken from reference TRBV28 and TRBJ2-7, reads DVKVTQSSRYLVKRTGEKVFLECVQDMDHENMFWYRQDPGLGLRLIYFSYDVKMKEKGDIPEGYSVSREKKERFSLILESASTNQTSMYLCASSTRSQASYEQYFGPGTRLTVT.

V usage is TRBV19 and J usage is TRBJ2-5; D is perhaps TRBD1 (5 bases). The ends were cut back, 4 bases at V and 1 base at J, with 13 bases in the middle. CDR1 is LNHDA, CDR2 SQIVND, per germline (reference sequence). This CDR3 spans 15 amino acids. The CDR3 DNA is TGTGCCAGTAGTACCTCTTTACAGGTCCAAGAGACCCAGTACTTC. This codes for CASSTSLQVQETQYF.

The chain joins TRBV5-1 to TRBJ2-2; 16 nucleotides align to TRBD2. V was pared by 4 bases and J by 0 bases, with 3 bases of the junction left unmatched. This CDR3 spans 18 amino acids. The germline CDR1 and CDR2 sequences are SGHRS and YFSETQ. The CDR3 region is CASSPGLAGGPNTGELFF. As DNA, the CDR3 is TGCGCCAGCAGCCCGGGACTAGCGGGAGGGCCGAACACCGGGGAGCTGTTTTTT.

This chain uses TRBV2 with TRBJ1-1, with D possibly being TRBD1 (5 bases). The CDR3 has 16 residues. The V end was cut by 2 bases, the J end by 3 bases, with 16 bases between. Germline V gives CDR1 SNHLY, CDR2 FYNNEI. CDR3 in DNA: TGTGCCAGCAGTGAAAGGTCGTCAGGGATCGACACTGAAGCTTTCTTT. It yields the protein CASSERSSGIDTEAFF.

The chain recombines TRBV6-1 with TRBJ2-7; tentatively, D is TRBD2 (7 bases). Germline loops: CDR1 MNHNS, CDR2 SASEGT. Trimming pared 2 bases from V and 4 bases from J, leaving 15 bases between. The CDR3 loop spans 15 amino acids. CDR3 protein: CASSEQGRGGYEQYF. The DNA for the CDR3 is TGTGCCAGCAGTGAACAGGGAAGGGGGGGGTACGAGCAGTACTTC.

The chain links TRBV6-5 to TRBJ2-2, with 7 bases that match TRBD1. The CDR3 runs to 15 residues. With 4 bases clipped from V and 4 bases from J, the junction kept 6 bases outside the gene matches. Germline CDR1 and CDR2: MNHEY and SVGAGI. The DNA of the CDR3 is TGTGCCAGCAGTTTTAAAGGGGGCTTCACCGGGGAGCTGTTTTTT. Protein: CASSFKGGFTGELFF.

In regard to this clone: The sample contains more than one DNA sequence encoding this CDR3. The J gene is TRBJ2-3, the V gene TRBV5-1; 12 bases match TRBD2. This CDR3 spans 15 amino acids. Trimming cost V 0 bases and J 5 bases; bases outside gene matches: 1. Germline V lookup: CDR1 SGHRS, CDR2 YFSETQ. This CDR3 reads CASSLGGLAGDTQYF. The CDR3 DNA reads TGCGCCAGCAGCTTGGGGGGACTAGCGGGAGATACGCAGTATTTT.

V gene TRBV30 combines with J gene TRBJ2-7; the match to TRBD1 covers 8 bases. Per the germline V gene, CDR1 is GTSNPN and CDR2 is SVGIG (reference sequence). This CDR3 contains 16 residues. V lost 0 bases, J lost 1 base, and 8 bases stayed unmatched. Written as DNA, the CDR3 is TGTGCCTGGAGTGTATGGGCCCGACAGGGGTCCTACGAGCAGTACTTC. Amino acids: CAWSVWARQGSYEQYF.

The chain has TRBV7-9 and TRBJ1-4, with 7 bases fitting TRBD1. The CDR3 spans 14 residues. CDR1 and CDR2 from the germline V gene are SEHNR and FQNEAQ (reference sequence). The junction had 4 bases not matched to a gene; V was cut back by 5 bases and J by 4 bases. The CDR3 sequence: CASSPGTVNEKLFF. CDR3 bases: TGTGCCAGCAGCCCCGGGACAGTTAATGAAAAACTGTTTTTT.

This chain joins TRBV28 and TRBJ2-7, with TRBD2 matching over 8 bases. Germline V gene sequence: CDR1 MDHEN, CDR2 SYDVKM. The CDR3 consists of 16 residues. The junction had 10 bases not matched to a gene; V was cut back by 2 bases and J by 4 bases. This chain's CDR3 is CASSLGGAGGGYEQYF. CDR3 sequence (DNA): TGTGCCAGCAGTTTAGGGGGGGCGGGAGGTGGATACGAGCAGTACTTC.

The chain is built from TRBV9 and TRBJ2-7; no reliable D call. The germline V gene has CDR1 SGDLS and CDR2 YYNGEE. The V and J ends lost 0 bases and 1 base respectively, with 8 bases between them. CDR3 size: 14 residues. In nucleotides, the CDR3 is TGTGCCAGCAGCGTAGGGGTGGAGTCCTACGAGCAGTACTTC. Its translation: CASSVGVESYEQYF.

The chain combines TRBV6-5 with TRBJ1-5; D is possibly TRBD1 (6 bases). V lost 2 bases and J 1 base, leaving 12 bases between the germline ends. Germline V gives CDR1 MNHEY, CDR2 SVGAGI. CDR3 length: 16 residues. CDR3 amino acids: CASSYDRPRSNQPQHF. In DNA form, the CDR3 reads TGTGCCAGCAGTTACGACAGGCCTAGAAGCAATCAGCCCCAGCATTTT.

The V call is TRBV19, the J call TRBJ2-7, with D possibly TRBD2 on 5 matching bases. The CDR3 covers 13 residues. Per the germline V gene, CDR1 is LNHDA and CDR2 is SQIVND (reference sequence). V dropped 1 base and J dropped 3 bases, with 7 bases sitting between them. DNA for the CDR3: TGTGCCAGTAGTATAGGGGGAGTCTACGAGCAGTACTTC. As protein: CASSIGGVYEQYF.

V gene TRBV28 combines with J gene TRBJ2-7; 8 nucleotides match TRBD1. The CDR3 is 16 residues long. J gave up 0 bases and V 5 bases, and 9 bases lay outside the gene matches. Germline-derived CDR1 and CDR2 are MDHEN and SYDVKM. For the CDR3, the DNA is TGTGCCAGCAGTCAAATCGGACAGGGTAACTCCTACGAGCAGTACTTC. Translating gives CASSQIGQGNSYEQYF.

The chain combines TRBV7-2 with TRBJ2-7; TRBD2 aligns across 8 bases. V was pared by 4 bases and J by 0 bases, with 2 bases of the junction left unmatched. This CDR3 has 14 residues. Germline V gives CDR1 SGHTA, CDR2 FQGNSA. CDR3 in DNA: TGTGCCAGCAGCTACGGGGGGGGCTCCTACGAGCAGTACTTC. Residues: CASSYGGGSYEQYF.

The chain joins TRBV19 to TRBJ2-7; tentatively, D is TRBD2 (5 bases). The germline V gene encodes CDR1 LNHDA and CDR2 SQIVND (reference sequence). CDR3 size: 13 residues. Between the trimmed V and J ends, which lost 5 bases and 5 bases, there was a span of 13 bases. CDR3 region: CASSLGRGNEQYF. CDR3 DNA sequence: TGTGCCAGTAGTTTAGGGAGAGGGAACGAGCAGTACTTC.